These 7 T cell receptor beta chains came from one sample sequenced in a study of naive and memory T cell subsets. Notes on the study in general: A few larger clonotypes appeared in naive repertoires, especially CD8, possibly memory cells re-expressing CD45RA.

Both TRBC1 and TRBC2 were covered by a beta constant-region primer of two equimolar oligonucleotides. Nested alpha and beta constant-region primers with the SP2 primer drove four PCR rounds on ligated cDNA. TCRdb re-called the UMI-ligation and nested PCR reads with MiXCR, one entry per CDR3 protein. This sample has roughly 97,000 distinct CDR3 sequences; roughly 15% occur once, and the top ten carry approximately 3%. No cognate antigen is known for these TCRs. Sequences were obtained from naive CD8+ T cells from blood. The receptors originated from a human donor in good health.

The V call is TRBV15, the J call TRBJ1-2; no clear D gene. The CDR3 has 13 residues. Trimming shortened V by 4 bases and J by 3 bases, and 9 bases separated the two germline ends. CDR1 LNHNV and CDR2 YYDKDF come from the germline V gene (reference sequence). The CDR3 region has the DNA TGTGCCACCAGCACCGACGTGTACTATGGCTACACCTTC. Protein sequence: CATSTDVYYGYTF.

This clonotype turned up a few times. V and J are TRBV12-3 or TRBV12-4 and TRBJ2-3, with 7 nucleotides matching TRBD2. The V segment lost 6 bases and the J segment 4 bases; nucleotides outside the gene matches: 13. This CDR3 has 16 residues. The CDR3 spells CASSPSGAGRSDTQYF. The CDR3 nucleotides are TGTGCCAGCAGCCCAAGCGGAGCGGGGAGGTCAGATACGCAGTATTTT.

This chain uses TRBV30 with TRBJ2-3; the D gene is possibly TRBD1 (5 bases). V was pared by 1 base and J by 0 bases, with 11 bases between. The CDR3 spans 15 residues. The germline CDR1 and CDR2 sequences are GTSNPN and SVGIG (reference sequence). CDR3 DNA sequence: TGTGCCTGGAGTGACGGCAGGGCAAGCACAGATACGCAGTATTTT. Its translation: CAWSDGRASTDTQYF.

The chain has TRBV4-3 and TRBJ2-7; D gene ambiguous. This CDR3 is built from 16 residues. Germline V gives CDR1 LGHNA, CDR2 YSLEER. V was cut by 3 bases and J by 0 bases, with 15 bases left in between. The CDR3 here is CASSQVAVPDSYEQYF. CDR3 nucleotides: TGCGCCAGCAGCCAGGTCGCGGTCCCGGACTCCTACGAGCAGTACTTC.

This clonotype was seen only a few times. The chain combines TRBV9 with TRBJ2-3; TRBD2 agrees at 8 bases. Germline V lookup: CDR1 SGDLS, CDR2 YYNGEE. The V segment lost 4 bases and the J segment 3 bases; nucleotides outside the gene matches: 10. The CDR3 is made up of 16 amino acids. The CDR3 DNA reads as TGTGCCAGCAGCAAACCCGGGACTAGTGGAACAGATACGCAGTATTTT. It encodes CASSKPGTSGTDTQYF.

This chain joins TRBV12-3 or TRBV12-4 and TRBJ2-5; 10 bases map to TRBD2. CDR3 length: 14 residues. J was trimmed by 4 bases and V by 6 bases; bases with no gene match: 5. CDR3 amino acids: CASSRAGGVETQYF. The CDR3 bases are TGTGCCAGCAGCCGAGCGGGAGGGGTAGAGACCCAGTACTTC.

V and J are TRBV10-3 and TRBJ2-1; D unclear. Germline CDR1 reads ENHRY; CDR2 reads SYGVKD. Trimming stripped 2 bases from V and 2 bases from J, with 7 bases between. The CDR3 has 14 residues. CDR3 in amino acids: CAISELPAYNEQFF. CDR3 DNA: TGTGCCATCAGTGAGCTCCCTGCCTACAATGAGCAGTTCTTC.